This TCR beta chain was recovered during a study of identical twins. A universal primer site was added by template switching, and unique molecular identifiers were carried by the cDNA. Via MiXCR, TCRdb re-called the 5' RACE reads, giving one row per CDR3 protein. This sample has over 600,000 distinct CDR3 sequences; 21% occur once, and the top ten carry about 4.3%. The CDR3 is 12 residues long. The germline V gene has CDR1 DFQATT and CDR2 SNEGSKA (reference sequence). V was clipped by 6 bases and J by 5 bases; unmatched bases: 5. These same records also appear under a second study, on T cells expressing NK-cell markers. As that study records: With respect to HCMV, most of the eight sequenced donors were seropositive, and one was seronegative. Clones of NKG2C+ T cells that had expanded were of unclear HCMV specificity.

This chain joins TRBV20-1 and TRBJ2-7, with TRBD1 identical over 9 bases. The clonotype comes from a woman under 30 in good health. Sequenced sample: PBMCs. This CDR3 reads CSADRGGHEQYF. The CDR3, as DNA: TGCAGTGCCGACAGGGGGGGTCACGAGCAGTACTTC.